A selection of T cell receptor beta chains follows, all from one sample in a study of chronic HIV infection and antiretroviral therapy. TCRdb reanalysed the 5' RACE reads using MiXCR and keeps one entry per CDR3 protein. Among more than 40,000 distinct CDR3 sequences listed, about 18% were seen once. Sequenced material: peripheral blood. These receptor sequences come from an adult who had HIV and had not received antiretroviral therapy, or was an uninfected healthy control (not recorded which). Each CDR3 is given with its conserved first and last residue.

J gene,V gene,CDR3 protein
TRBJ1-2,TRBV9,CASTPPISGRINYGYTF
TRBJ1-4,TRBV6-5,CASSYGEGTNEKLFF
TRBJ2-3,TRBV11-2,CASSLVGSEADTQYF
TRBJ2-2,TRBV3-1,CASSYRSRAGELFF
TRBJ1-1,TRBV5-1,CASSLGRTEAFF
TRBJ2-7,TRBV6-5,CASRTTGGEQYF
TRBJ2-3,TRBV12-3/TRBV12-4,CASRIVASGTDTQYF
TRBJ2-1,TRBV7-3,CASSLRVGVSGEQFF
TRBJ2-1,TRBV9,CASSGGWDRRFNEQFF
TRBJ2-7,TRBV25-1,CASSEYGGVYEQYF
TRBJ1-1,TRBV9,CASSVEVAGLGTEAFF
TRBJ2-2,TRBV29-1,CSAADRGSNTGELFF
TRBJ2-1,TRBV27,CASSSIPTYNEQFF
TRBJ2-3,TRBV6-4,CASSLKKGDTQYF
TRBJ1-1,TRBV29-1,CSVGYSHTEAFF
TRBJ2-2,TRBV20-1,CSARRAVGELFF
TRBJ2-3,TRBV7-6,CASSLVGVYTDTQYF
TRBJ1-5,TRBV6-1,CASSELGLGNQPQHF
TRBJ1-5,TRBV28,CASSSPGQPQHF
TRBJ1-2,TRBV10-3,CAISESAGGYTF
TRBJ1-5,TRBV20-1,CSARGTGPQHF
TRBJ1-1,TRBV28,CASRSGAGSTEAFF
TRBJ2-7,TRBV9,CASSVGQGAYEQYF
TRBJ2-5,TRBV12-3/TRBV12-4,CASSLGPRQETQYF